This T cell receptor (beta chain) was captured in a study of blood T cell repertoires in COVID-19. Study context: From the United States, Italy and Spain came samples of acute and convalescent COVID-19. T cells, B-cell-depleted T cells, or PBMCs supplied cDNA or gDNA.

Assignments of participants to cohorts depended upon their own reported clinical history. This CDR3 region has 16 residues. V shed 0 bases and J 4 bases; nucleotides not matched to a gene: 7. CDR1 is LGHNA and CDR2 is YSLEER in the germline V gene. The data were produced by immunoSEQ multiplex PCR, yet TCRdb's version contains in-frame clones alone and is incomplete. The sample yields under 300,000 clones, about 89% seen once. The chain combines TRBV4-3 with TRBJ1-2, with TRBD1 matching 8 bases. This clonotype originated in a human donor in a cohort exposed to, infected with or recovered from COVID-19 (not recorded which). The donor label of this sample is uncertain. The sequencing input was PBMCs or T cells enriched from blood (not recorded which). The DNA of the CDR3 is TGCGCCAGCAGCCAAGATTTTCGGACAGGGCCCTATGGCTACACCTTC. This gives the protein CASSQDFRTGPYGYTF.